This T cell receptor (beta chain) was observed in a study of blood T cells in healthy people across ages. Germline-derived CDR1 and CDR2 are SGHVS and FNYEAQ. The CDR3 totals 18 residues. Trimming removed 0 bases at V and 0 bases at J, with 12 bases between. A J-beta primer mix and a sample-barcoded 5' primer were used in a second PCR of roughly 6 to 11 cycles. In TCRdb, the 5' RACE reads were re-called with MiXCR into one record per CDR3 protein. The table shows about 1,600,000 distinct CDR3 sequences, with about 40% occurring only once. This TCR was sampled from a young woman in good health. Material: blood. V and J are TRBV7-6 and TRBJ2-6, with a weak D call TRBD2 (5 bases). CDR3 sequence reads: CASSLALNRGSGANVLTF. In DNA form, the CDR3 reads TGTGCCAGCAGCTTAGCCTTAAACCGGGGCTCTGGGGCCAACGTCCTGACTTTC.